Listed below are T cell receptor beta chains from one sample, sequenced in a study of Graves' ophthalmopathy and Graves' hyperthyroidism. From the multiplex PCR reads, TCRdb called clonotypes with MiXCR, one entry per CDR3 protein. Among a few hundred thousand distinct CDR3 sequences listed, 15% to 20% were seen once. Sample: peripheral blood. Every receptor here comes from an adult woman with stable Graves' hyperthyroidism. CDR3s include the opening cysteine and the closing phenylalanine or tryptophan. Fields, in order: V gene, clone size, J gene, CDR3 protein. Clone size is shown for a subset of rows, as once, few, many or a class of expanded clone.

v_call: TRBV20-1
clone_size: many
j_call: TRBJ1-5
cdr3_aa: CSARLIAKAGQPQHF

v_call: TRBV11-2
clone_size: .
j_call: TRBJ2-7
cdr3_aa: CASSPDRAREQYF

v_call: TRBV20-1
clone_size: .
j_call: TRBJ1-6
cdr3_aa: CSAWDGTNSPLHF

v_call: TRBV27
clone_size: many
j_call: TRBJ2-3
cdr3_aa: CATRITDTQYF

v_call: TRBV19
clone_size: many
j_call: TRBJ2-5
cdr3_aa: CASSTGGLWQETQYF

v_call: TRBV29-1
clone_size: many
j_call: TRBJ2-5
cdr3_aa: CSTHSGMMQETQYF

v_call: TRBV28
clone_size: once
j_call: TRBJ2-7
cdr3_aa: CASSLLPLLAGAHEQYF

v_call: TRBV29-1
clone_size: .
j_call: TRBJ2-2
cdr3_aa: CSVELGHRELFF

v_call: TRBV2
clone_size: .
j_call: TRBJ1-2
cdr3_aa: CASRPGWRGYTF

v_call: TRBV6-1
clone_size: many
j_call: TRBJ2-5
cdr3_aa: CASSIGLAGEETQYF

v_call: TRBV20-1
clone_size: many
j_call: TRBJ2-7
cdr3_aa: CSAPPKPGQGPGGRYEQYF

v_call: TRBV12-3/TRBV12-4
clone_size: once
j_call: TRBJ1-2
cdr3_aa: CASSPRAGPNYGYTF

v_call: TRBV2
clone_size: many
j_call: TRBJ2-2
cdr3_aa: CASADRGLLAGELFF

v_call: TRBV2
clone_size: many
j_call: TRBJ1-1
cdr3_aa: CASSAPGQENTEAFF

v_call: TRBV30
clone_size: many
j_call: TRBJ2-7
cdr3_aa: CAWAVYSYEQYF

v_call: TRBV6-4
clone_size: .
j_call: TRBJ1-5
cdr3_aa: CASADSNQPQHF

v_call: TRBV6-6
clone_size: many
j_call: TRBJ1-6
cdr3_aa: CASSYSDSPLHF

v_call: TRBV2
clone_size: .
j_call: TRBJ1-5
cdr3_aa: CASSEGSGGIQPQHF

v_call: TRBV13
clone_size: many
j_call: TRBJ2-2
cdr3_aa: CASSATSGNTGELFF

v_call: TRBV11-1
clone_size: few
j_call: TRBJ1-3
cdr3_aa: CASSRENTGRGFGNTIYF

v_call: TRBV6-5
clone_size: many
j_call: TRBJ1-6
cdr3_aa: CASSYSGQGSYNSPLHF

v_call: TRBV6-2/TRBV6-3
clone_size: many
j_call: TRBJ1-5
cdr3_aa: CASSWTGTQPQHF

v_call: TRBV6-1
clone_size: many
j_call: TRBJ1-5
cdr3_aa: CASSPGGEGVAQPQHF

v_call: TRBV4-3
clone_size: few
j_call: TRBJ2-7
cdr3_aa: CASSQVGTGQLREQYF

v_call: TRBV6-5
clone_size: few
j_call: TRBJ2-7
cdr3_aa: CASSNGRDSYEQYF

v_call: TRBV5-1
clone_size: many
j_call: TRBJ2-7
cdr3_aa: CASSLRARGARYEQYF

v_call: TRBV30
clone_size: few
j_call: TRBJ2-7
cdr3_aa: CAFQQIARREKRYEQYF

v_call: TRBV30
clone_size: many
j_call: TRBJ1-2
cdr3_aa: CAWSVRRANYGYTF

v_call: TRBV20-1
clone_size: many
j_call: TRBJ2-5
cdr3_aa: CSAPSGTVQETQYF

v_call: TRBV7-8
clone_size: many
j_call: TRBJ2-2
cdr3_aa: CASSKLFTSGGVPGELFF

v_call: TRBV20-1
clone_size: once
j_call: TRBJ2-7
cdr3_aa: CSARKYEQYF

v_call: TRBV9
clone_size: .
j_call: TRBJ2-2
cdr3_aa: CASSVVGSPGELFF

v_call: TRBV20-1
clone_size: .
j_call: TRBJ2-7
cdr3_aa: CSAPTSGMEEQYF

v_call: TRBV7-9
clone_size: many
j_call: TRBJ1-2
cdr3_aa: CASRAQGGNDRNGYTF

v_call: TRBV12-5
clone_size: many
j_call: TRBJ1-2
cdr3_aa: CASGLRGLDYGYTF

v_call: TRBV14
clone_size: many
j_call: TRBJ2-5
cdr3_aa: CASSLAAGGKTQYF

v_call: TRBV20-1
clone_size: many
j_call: TRBJ2-4
cdr3_aa: CSAYTVIAKNIQYF

v_call: TRBV29-1
clone_size: many
j_call: TRBJ1-1
cdr3_aa: CSVSGTGGTEAFF

v_call: TRBV4-3
clone_size: many
j_call: TRBJ1-2
cdr3_aa: CASSQLSGTDYGYTF

v_call: TRBV5-1
clone_size: many
j_call: TRBJ2-7
cdr3_aa: CASRGLAAYEQYF

v_call: TRBV10-1
clone_size: many
j_call: TRBJ2-7
cdr3_aa: CASSDRTGAYEQYF

v_call: TRBV11-2
clone_size: many
j_call: TRBJ2-7
cdr3_aa: CASSQSQGAYEQYF

v_call: TRBV30
clone_size: many
j_call: TRBJ1-1
cdr3_aa: CAWTRGQRNTEAFF

v_call: TRBV5-1
clone_size: many
j_call: TRBJ2-5
cdr3_aa: CASSLFSTGQETQYF

v_call: TRBV12-3/TRBV12-4
clone_size: many
j_call: TRBJ1-6
cdr3_aa: CASSARQGYNSPLHF

v_call: TRBV7-6
clone_size: many
j_call: TRBJ2-5
cdr3_aa: CASSLGGTGMWETQYF

v_call: TRBV2
clone_size: many
j_call: TRBJ2-7
cdr3_aa: CASRRTGVGAYEQYF

v_call: TRBV19
clone_size: .
j_call: TRBJ1-5
cdr3_aa: CASREGGTTNQPQHF